Given below is one T cell receptor beta chain in context. The antigen remains unidentified. Regarding treatment: roughly 11-day PBMC culture with coronavirus spike peptide pools or control peptides (ViraFEST assay). The Oncomine TCR Beta short-read assay was what sequenced the DNA obtained from cultured CD4+ T cells. TCRdb processed the PCR reads anew with MiXCR; each CDR3 protein has one entry. The data show approximately 20,000 distinct CDR3 sequences, about half seen once. This entry comes from a study of vaccination and CD4 T cells after COVID-19. V shed 3 bases and J shed 0 bases, with 11 bases lying between them. The germline V gene has CDR1 KGHSH and CDR2 LQKENI. The CDR3 loop spans 15 amino acids.

Sequences were derived from CD4+ T cells from blood, cultured in vitro, sampled after SARS-CoV-2 vaccination. The genes are TRBV18 and TRBJ1-2, with D maybe TRBD1 (5 bases). The receptor comes from a human donor who had recovered from COVID-19. The CDR3: CASSPKTVANYGYTF. CDR3 nucleotides: TGTGCCAGCTCACCGAAGACAGTAGCTAACTATGGCTACACCTTC.